This T cell receptor (beta chain) came from a study of response to subunit inactivated influenza vaccine. TCRdb independently ran MiXCR on the RT-PCR reads; one entry per CDR3 protein. The table has more than 700,000 distinct CDR3 sequences, less than 25% seen once. This CDR3 region has 14 residues. Trimming cost V 5 bases and J 4 bases; bases outside gene matches: 5. This clonotype was observed a handful of times. The sequence was obtained from a man aged 50 to 59 who received an inactivated influenza vaccine. This specimen was PBMCs from blood, taken 5 days after vaccination. The rearrangement uses TRBV12-3 or TRBV12-4 and TRBJ2-1; 7 nucleotides align to TRBD1. CDR3 in amino acids: CASSKGQPYNEQFF. In DNA, the CDR3 is TGTGCCAGCAGTAAGGGACAGCCTTACAATGAGCAGTTCTTC.